These T cell receptor beta chains were read from a single sample in a study of early T cells in non-severe SARS-CoV-2 infection. TCRdb itself ran the 5' RACE reads through MiXCR, one entry per CDR3 protein. The data contain roughly 75,000 distinct CDR3 sequences, over 9% of them seen just once; the ten biggest clones take up roughly 4.7%. The sequencing input was whole blood. The receptors were gathered from an adult who was a healthcare worker with PCR-confirmed SARS-CoV-2 infection or an uninfected control (not recorded which). The CDR3 runs from the conserved cysteine through the conserved F or W. Fields, in order: clone size, D gene, V gene, J gene, CDR3 DNA, CDR3 protein. D genes are given only for firm matches. Size tells how often a clone was seen (once, few, many) or the class of an expanded clone, and some rows leave it out.

few,NA,TRBV7-2,TRBJ2-6,TGTGCCAGCAACGCCTTGGGGGCCAACGTCCTGACTTTC,CASNALGANVLTF
many,NA,TRBV10-2,TRBJ1-5,TGCGCCAGCAGCAGGGACGGTAGCAATCAGCCCCAGCATTTT,CASSRDGSNQPQHF
few,TRBD1,TRBV2,TRBJ1-2,TGTGCCAGCATGCCCCCGACAGGGAACTATGGCTACACCTTC,CASMPPTGNYGYTF
many,TRBD1,TRBV6-6,TRBJ1-6,TGTGCCAGCAGCCGGGACAGGGGGTACTCACCCCTCCACTTT,CASSRDRGYSPLHF
many,NA,TRBV6-2/TRBV6-3,TRBJ2-7,TGTGCCAGCAGTTACTCCGAAGACAATTACTCCTACGAGCAGTACTTC,CASSYSEDNYSYEQYF
few,TRBD1,TRBV5-4,TRBJ2-3,TGTGCCAGCAGCTGGGACAGGGGAAGAGATACGCAGTATTTT,CASSWDRGRDTQYF
few,NA,TRBV9,TRBJ2-7,TGTGCCAGCAGCGTAGGGGGGAAAGCGTACGAGCAGTACTTC,CASSVGGKAYEQYF
few,TRBD2,TRBV5-4,TRBJ2-1,TGTGCCAGCAGCTTGTGGTTAGCGGGGGACAATGAGCAGTTCTTC,CASSLWLAGDNEQFF
NA,NA,TRBV29-1,TRBJ2-7,TGCAGCGTTGAGACCCTGGGGGAGCAGTACTTC,CSVETLGEQYF
NA,NA,TRBV7-9,TRBJ2-5,TGTGCCAGCAGCTCTACAGGGTTCCAAGAGACCCAGTACTTC,CASSSTGFQETQYF
many,NA,TRBV5-1,TRBJ2-7,TGCGCCAGCTCCGGGGGAGGACTGTACGAGCAGTACTTC,CASSGGGLYEQYF
many,NA,TRBV19,TRBJ2-2,TGTGCCAGTAGCCCAACCGGGACAACCGGGGAGCTGTTTTTT,CASSPTGTTGELFF
many,NA,TRBV6-2/TRBV6-3,TRBJ2-7,TGTGCCAGCAGCGAGCCCAAGGCAGCGGTAATCCCCTACGAGCAGTACTTC,CASSEPKAAVIPYEQYF
NA,NA,TRBV29-1,TRBJ2-1,TGCAGCGTTGCTGAAAATGGGCAGTTCTTC,CSVAENGQFF
few,NA,TRBV3-1,TRBJ1-1,TGTGCCAGCAGCCTGGCAGGACAGAAAGCTTTCTTT,CASSLAGQKAFF
few,NA,TRBV11-2,TRBJ1-1,TGTGCCAGCAGCTTAGCACAGGGTAGCACTGAAGCTTTCTTT,CASSLAQGSTEAFF
NA,NA,TRBV6-6,TRBJ2-3,TGTGCCAGCAGTCTAGGGCACACAGATACGCAGTATTTT,CASSLGHTDTQYF
NA,NA,TRBV19,TRBJ1-1,TGTGCCAGTAGTATAATGGTGAACACTGAAGCTTTCTTT,CASSIMVNTEAFF
many,TRBD2,TRBV7-9,TRBJ2-3,TGTGCCAGCAGCTTAACTAGCGTTACCACAGATACGCAGTATTTT,CASSLTSVTTDTQYF
many,TRBD2,TRBV2,TRBJ2-2,TGTGCCAGCACCCCTCGCCGGGGGGGAGCTAACACCGGGGAGCTGTTTTTT,CASTPRRGGANTGELFF
NA,NA,TRBV11-2,TRBJ2-5,TGTGCCAGCATGCGTTTTCAAGAGACCCAGTACTTC,CASMRFQETQYF
few,NA,TRBV30,TRBJ2-1,TGTGCCTGGAGCGAACTGAACAATGAGCAGTTCTTC,CAWSELNNEQFF
many,NA,TRBV4-1,TRBJ2-1,TGCGCCAGCAGCCAGACCACCTACAATGAGCAGTTCTTC,CASSQTTYNEQFF
NA,TRBD1,TRBV29-1,TRBJ2-1,TGCAGCGCAGAGTCCGGGACAGTCTCCTACAATGAGCAGTTCTTC,CSAESGTVSYNEQFF
few,NA,TRBV4-1,TRBJ1-4,TGCGCCAGCAGCCAAGGGGGTAACAGGTTAAATGAAAAACTGTTTTTT,CASSQGGNRLNEKLFF
NA,TRBD1,TRBV5-6,TRBJ2-4,TGTGCCAGCAGCTTGGGGGACAGAGAATGGGGAAACATTCAGTACTTC,CASSLGDREWGNIQYF
many,TRBD1,TRBV7-8,TRBJ2-5,TGTGCCAGCAGCTTAGTACGACAGGGGGAGACCCAGTACTTC,CASSLVRQGETQYF
NA,TRBD1,TRBV20-1,TRBJ2-7,TGCAGTGCTGAGACGGGACAGGGGGCTTACGAGCAGTACTTC,CSAETGQGAYEQYF
NA,NA,TRBV6-2/TRBV6-3,TRBJ1-1,TGTGCCAGCAGTTATGACCTCGCCGACACTGAAGCTTTCTTT,CASSYDLADTEAFF